The source of this TCR beta chain is a study of T cell clusters in autoimmune cytopenias. TRB amplification used roughly 250 ng of peripheral blood genomic DNA. CDR3 length: 14 residues. CDR1 is SGHTA and CDR2 is FQGNSA in the germline V gene. Multiplex touch-down PCR amplified TRB using TRB-A and TRB-B pools in one tube. TCRdb reworked the multiplex PCR reads into one entry per CDR3 protein, no DNA. The specimen's table records approximately 6,500 distinct CDR3 sequences. These same records also appear under a second study, on T cell repertoires in aging, cancer and after chemotherapy.

The chain carries TRBV7-2 and TRBJ2-5. Sequencing used peripheral blood. The source is a human donor in good health. The CDR3 here is CASSWVEGIETQYF.